These 3 T cell receptor beta chains share one sample of origin, sequenced in a study of OX40 agonist ivuxolimab in advanced cancers. Method: immunoSEQ multiplex PCR; TCRdb's copy keeps in-frame clones and lacks some. The table records 69,000 or so clones, 82% of them present only once. Sequencing used CD4+ or CD8+ T cells sorted from blood, obtained in a trial of the OX40 agonist ivuxolimab. Every receptor here comes from an adult with an advanced solid tumor such as melanoma, head and neck, liver or kidney cancer.

As DNA, the CDR3 is TGCAGTGCTCTTTGGGACTACGAGCAGTACTTC. It encodes CSALWDYEQYF. The chain combines TRBV20-1 with TRBJ2-7; D unresolved. Per the germline V gene, CDR1 is DFQATT and CDR2 is SNEGSKA (reference sequence). With 5 bases removed from V and 3 bases from J, the gap between germline ends came to 8 bases. This CDR3 has 11 residues.

The rearrangement uses TRBV7-9 and TRBJ2-7; 11 nucleotides agree with TRBD1. The CDR3 is 14 amino acids. Germline lookup yields CDR1 SEHNR and CDR2 FQNEAQ (reference sequence). The V and J ends lost 4 bases and 3 bases, in that order; junction bases with no gene match: 2. In DNA, the CDR3 is TGTGCCAGCAGCTCGGACAGGGGGCGCTACGAGCAGTACTTC. Protein sequence: CASSSDRGRYEQYF.

The chain links TRBV7-9 to TRBJ1-1, with D unresolved. CDR3 length equals 13 residues. V gave up 5 bases and J gave up 2 bases, with 9 bases separating them. Germline V gene lookup returns CDR1 SEHNR and CDR2 FQNEAQ (reference sequence). CDR3: CASSVKLNTEAFF. The CDR3 coding sequence is TGTGCCAGCAGCGTAAAGCTAAACACTGAAGCTTTCTTT.